Below are 31 T cell receptor beta chains sequenced from a single sample in a study of tumor-infiltrating lymphocytes in oesophageal squamous cell carcinoma. MiXCR, run by TCRdb on the PCR reads, gives a single entry per CDR3 protein. This sample has approximately 12,000 distinct CDR3 sequences; approximately 59% occur once, and the top ten carry approximately 25%. Material for sequencing was esophageal tumor tissue. The source is a male donor with esophageal squamous cell carcinoma.

There are a few counts of this clonotype. The rearrangement uses TRBV12-3 or TRBV12-4 and TRBJ2-1; D may be TRBD2 (6 bases). The end of the DNA aligns better with TRBJ2-7, so the J call may be wrong. This CDR3 contains 15 residues. As DNA, the CDR3 is TGTGCCAGCGGTGCGTTGGCGGGATCCTACAATGAGCAGTACTTC. This sequence encodes CASGALAGSYNEQYF.

The chain employs TRBV7-1 and TRBJ2-3; a possible D gene is TRBD1 (6 bases). Being an ORF, TRBV7-1 has a function that is uncertain. Trimming left V 5 bases short and J 7 bases short, with 13 bases between. CDR3 length: 13 residues. The CDR3: CASSEGQSNTQYF. The DNA for the CDR3 is TGTGCCAGCAGCGAAGGACAGTCGAATACGCAGTATTTT.

The rearrangement uses TRBV7-2 and TRBJ2-5; tentatively, D is TRBD2 (6 bases). Judging by the DNA end, TRBJ2-1 fits better; the J call may be wrong. Per the germline V gene, CDR1 is SGHTA and CDR2 is FQGNSA. This CDR3 contains 14 residues. CDR3 DNA sequence: TGTGCCAGCAGCTTAGCCACTAGCATAAATGAGCAGTTCTTC. Translating it yields CASSLATSINEQFF.

The chain is built from TRBV7-4 and TRBJ1-4; no reliable D call. The germline gives CDR1 SGHVT, CDR2 SQSDAQ. This CDR3 has 14 residues. Trimming removed 5 bases from V and 5 bases from J, with 12 bases in between. CDR3 nucleotide sequence: TGTGCCAGCAGCCCCCGGACGATAAATGAAAAACTGTTTTTT. Its protein product is CASSPRTINEKLFF.

Of note for this clonotype: Lacking the conserved final phenylalanine or tryptophan, this CDR3 likely reflects a read error. The chain links TRBV11-1 to TRBJ2-1; no reliable D call. The CDR3 has 14 amino acids. The germline V gene encodes CDR1 SGHAT and CDR2 FQDESV (reference sequence). The ends were cut back, 5 bases at V and 0 bases at J, with 8 bases in the middle. CDR3 sequence reads: CASSAVGSYNEQFL. The CDR3 bases are TGTGCCAGCAGCGCCGTAGGCTCCTACAATGAGCAGTTCTTA.

The rearrangement uses TRBV27 and TRBJ2-7; 10 bases are a match to TRBD1. The junction had 21 bases not matched to a gene; V was cut back by 3 bases and J by 7 bases. Germline lookup yields CDR1 MNHEY and CDR2 SMNVEV (reference sequence). This CDR3 contains 19 residues. Here the CDR3 reads CASSFFVRVGQGYYNEQYF. The DNA of the CDR3 is TGTGCCAGCAGTTTTTTTGTGCGAGTGGGACAGGGGTACTACAATGAGCAGTACTTC.

This clonotype was detected only a few times. The chain has TRBV20-1 and TRBJ2-5; 13 bases are shared with TRBD2. CDR3 length: 15 amino acids. CDR1 is DFQATT, CDR2 SNEGSKA, per germline (reference sequence). Germline trimming cut 3 bases from V and 4 bases from J; bases unmatched to any gene: 5. CDR3 DNA: TGCAGTGCTAGGTGGACTAGCGGGAGTTCAGAGACCCAGTACTTC. It encodes CSARWTSGSSETQYF.

This chain joins TRBV11-2 and TRBJ2-3; TRBD2 agrees at 13 bases. Judging by the DNA end, TRBJ2-7 fits better; the J call may be wrong. Germline assignment: CDR1 SGHAT and CDR2 FQNNGV. The CDR3 has 18 amino acids. DNA for the CDR3: TGTGCCAGCAGGAAACGACTAGCGGGAGGAAGGCAGGCCTACGAGCAGTACTTC. It is translated as CASRKRLAGGRQAYEQYF.

The chain uses TRBV7-4 and TRBJ2-1; D gene unclear. V was pared by 3 bases and J by 6 bases, with 6 bases between. The V gene's germline CDR1 is SGHVT and CDR2 SQSDAQ. The CDR3 is 12 residues long. The CDR3 coding sequence is TGTGCCAGCAGCTTCTATCGCAATGAGCAGTTCTTC. This encodes CASSFYRNEQFF.

V gene TRBV6-8 combines with J gene TRBJ2-7; 9 nucleotides match TRBD2. The CDR3 extends over 17 amino acids. Germline trimming cut 0 bases from V and 6 bases from J; bases unmatched to any gene: 12. Germline V gene data show CDR1 as MNHGY and CDR2 as SAAAGT. The CDR3 sequence is CASSYSRPGTSPLEQYF. The CDR3 DNA is TGTGCCAGCAGTTACTCCCGACCCGGGACTAGCCCACTCGAGCAGTACTTC.

This clonotype is labeled hyperexpanded. The chain links TRBV7-2 to TRBJ2-4, with no clear D. The CDR3 is 15 amino acids. V lost 5 bases, J lost 6 bases, and 17 bases lay in between. Germline CDR1 is SGHTA and CDR2 is FQGNSA. CDR3 DNA: TGTGCCAGCAGCCCAGACCACAACAAGGGAAACATTCAGTACTTC. It codes for CASSPDHNKGNIQYF.

This clonotype has just a few counts. Because the CDR3's place on the DNA is in doubt, the DNA is left out and the CDR3 is given as listed by TCRdb. The chain links TRBV7-3 to TRBJ2-4; TRBD2, as called in the table, went unchecked against the DNA. Germline V CDR1 and CDR2: SGHTA, FQGTGA. With termini counted, the CDR3 has 18 amino acids. Here the CDR3 reads CASSFVWGEGNLRAVLRF.

This clonotype showed up many times. The chain carries TRBV14 and TRBJ1-1; D not resolved. CDR1 and CDR2 (germline): SGHDN, FVKESK. The CDR3 length is 13 residues. V was shortened by 4 bases and J by 4 bases, with 10 bases between the two germline ends. In nucleotides, the CDR3 is TGTGCCAGCAGCCCGAGGCTACCCACTGAAGCTTTCTTT. Amino acids: CASSPRLPTEAFF.

The V gene is TRBV7-8, the J gene TRBJ2-7, with TRBD2 identical over 7 bases. The J segment lost 0 bases and the V segment lost 1 base, leaving 3 bases of the junction unmatched. Looked up from germline, CDR1 is SGHVS and CDR2 is FQNEAQ. The CDR3 length is 15 residues. CDR3 nucleotide sequence: TGTGCCAGCAGCTTAGTAGCGGGCACCTCCTACGAGCAGTACTTC. Translated: CASSLVAGTSYEQYF.

This chain links TRBV6-2 or TRBV6-3 with TRBJ2-7; D gene uncertain. Near its end, the DNA agrees better with TRBJ2-1, so the J call may be wrong. Per germline, CDR1 MNHEY and CDR2 SVGEGT. The CDR3 is 15 residues long. The CDR3 DNA sequence: TGTGCCAGCAGTGATTGGGGTGGCTCCTACAATGAGCAGTTCTTC. Translation: CASSDWGGSYNEQFF.

This clonotype was observed a few times. The J gene is TRBJ2-4, the V gene TRBV7-3, with 8 positions matching TRBD2. The J call is uncertain, as TRBJ2-1 better fits the DNA end. Germline CDR1 SGHTA, CDR2 FQGTGA. The CDR3 contains 14 residues. In DNA form, the CDR3 reads TGTGCCAGCAGCTCTTCCGGGACTAGGAATGAGCAGTTCTTC. It specifies CASSSSGTRNEQFF.

The V call is TRBV11-3, the J call TRBJ2-5; TRBD1 aligns across 10 bases. The DNA matches TRBJ2-1 better at its end, which makes the J call doubtful. Germline CDR1 SGHNT, CDR2 YENEEA. This CDR3 is 16 amino acids long. CDR3 protein: CASSLGTGVGYNEQFF. Here the CDR3 DNA reads TGTGCCAGCAGCTTGGGGACAGGGGTAGGGTACAATGAGCAGTTCTTC.

The DNA of the CDR3 is TGTGCCAGCAACCGACAGGGGAGCACAGATACGCAGTATTTT. It codes for CASNRQGSTDTQYF. This rearrangement joins TRBV7-9 to TRBJ2-3, with 8 bases matching TRBD1. This CDR3 spans 14 amino acids. Germline CDR1 reads SEHNR; CDR2 reads FQNEAQ (reference sequence). With 7 bases clipped from V and 0 bases from J, the junction kept 3 bases outside the gene matches.

V gene TRBV28 combines with J gene TRBJ1-1; D call uncertain. Germline assignment: CDR1 MDHEN and CDR2 SYDVKM. V gave up 7 bases and J gave up 4 bases, with 10 bases separating them. This CDR3 has 12 residues. CDR3 in DNA: TGTGCCAGCATCGCGGCGGGCACTGAAGCTTTCTTT. It specifies CASIAAGTEAFF.

This clonotype was observed a single time. V and J are TRBV7-6 and TRBJ2-6; D possibly corresponds to TRBD1 (6 bases). V was cut by 6 bases and J by 4 bases, with 13 bases left in between. CDR1 is SGHVS, CDR2 FNYEAQ, per germline. The CDR3 loop spans 15 amino acids. The CDR3 bases are TGTGCCAGCAGGCCAATGGGGGCGGGGGCCAACGTCCTGACTTTC. Amino acid sequence: CASRPMGAGANVLTF.

This clonotype was observed a handful of times. Because the CDR3's place on the DNA is in doubt, the DNA is left out and the CDR3 is given as listed by TCRdb. The CDR3 sequence is CISVPPLRLGRPQYF. This chain links TRBV7-5 with TRBJ2-3; the table's D call of TRBD1 was not tested on the DNA. TRBV7-5 is reported as a pseudogene. The CDR3 is made up of 15 amino acids, end residues included.

The chain recombines TRBV9 with TRBJ2-1, with TRBD2 matching 13 bases. With V trimmed by 1 base and J by 5 bases, 3 bases remained unmatched. The germline CDR1 and CDR2 sequences are SGDLS and YYNGEE. The CDR3 has 16 residues. In DNA, the CDR3 is TGTGCCAGCAGCGTAACGGGACTAGCGGGAAACAATGAGCAGTTCTTC. Translating it yields CASSVTGLAGNNEQFF.

This chain's CDR3 is CASSLLPGLAGDTQYF. In DNA form, the CDR3 reads TGTGCCAGCAGCCTACTCCCGGGACTAGCGGGAGATACGCAGTATTTT. The V and J genes are TRBV7-6 and TRBJ1-1; TRBD2 agrees at 12 bases. The assigned J gene may be wrong: the sequence end matches TRBJ2-3 better. The CDR3 is 16 residues long. CDR1 and CDR2 from the germline V gene are SGHVS and FNYEAQ.

The V and J genes are TRBV6-1 and TRBJ1-5; unclear D gene. Germline loops: CDR1 MNHNS, CDR2 SASEGT. This CDR3 contains 15 residues. Trimming took 5 bases from V and 4 from J, leaving 15 bases between them. The CDR3 DNA reads TGTGCCAGCAGTTTCAACCGGGGTGCGAATCAGCCCCAGCATTTT. Translating gives CASSFNRGANQPQHF.

This clonotype is a singleton in its sample. The J gene is TRBJ2-7, the V gene TRBV7-8; 8 positions agree with TRBD2. The DNA end lines up better with TRBJ2-1; the J call may be wrong. The length of the CDR3 is 15 residues. From germline, CDR1 is SGHVS and CDR2 FQNEAQ. The DNA of the CDR3 is TGTGCCAGCAGCTTATCCGGGGGGGCACCAGGTGAGCAGTTCTTC. Translating gives CASSLSGGAPGEQFF.

This clonotype has a count of ten or more. The chain carries TRBV7-8 and TRBJ2-7; D uncertain. V lost 5 bases and J lost 1, with 12 bases in between. The CDR3 extends over 14 amino acids. Germline V lookup: CDR1 SGHVS, CDR2 FQNEAQ. CDR3 in amino acids: CASSPRDNSYEQYF. The CDR3 DNA follows: TGTGCCAGCAGCCCACGTGACAATTCCTACGAGCAGTACTTC.

This clonotype was observed a handful of times. The rearrangement uses TRBV7-2 and TRBJ2-1; the match to TRBD2 covers 9 bases. Trimming at V came to 5 bases and at J to 6 bases, leaving 8 bases not matched to a gene. CDR1 and CDR2 from the germline V gene are SGHTA and FQGNSA. CDR3 length: 15 amino acids. CDR3 loop: CASSHLAGYSNEQFF. For the CDR3, the DNA is TGTGCCAGCAGCCATCTAGCGGGGTACTCCAATGAGCAGTTCTTC.

In its sample, this clonotype is medium-sized. The V call is TRBV6-1, the J call TRBJ2-5; D is ambiguous. CDR3 length: 11 amino acids. The V gene's germline CDR1 is MNHNS and CDR2 SASEGT. With 4 bases removed from V and 5 bases from J, the gap between germline ends came to 5 bases. The CDR3 protein is CASSGTETQYF. The CDR3 coding sequence is TGTGCCAGCAGTGGTACTGAGACCCAGTACTTC.

Points on this clonotype: Mismatch with germline at one junction end may stem from a read error. The chain employs TRBV7-2 and TRBJ2-1; D is possibly TRBD1 or TRBD2 (5 bases each). Germline CDR1 and CDR2: SGHTA and FQGNSA. The CDR3 covers 16 residues. Here the CDR3 DNA reads TGTGCCAGCAGCCGTAAAGCCGGGACCGAAAATTCACCCCTCCACTTC. This codes for CASSRKAGTENSPLHF.

This clonotype is categorized as medium-sized. The rearrangement joins TRBV6-1 to TRBJ2-3, with TRBD2 identical over 8 bases. CDR1 and CDR2 (germline): MNHNS, SASEGT. V lost 6 bases and J lost 7; bases outside the gene matches: 15. This CDR3 contains 16 residues. The CDR3 DNA follows: TGTGCCAGCAGGCGAAACCCCGGGACTAGTCTTTATACGCAGTATTTT. Translating it yields CASRRNPGTSLYTQYF.

J is TRBJ2-1 and V is TRBV7-8; 8 positions agree with TRBD1. The J call is in doubt because the DNA end fits TRBJ1-2 better. The germline gives CDR1 SGHVS, CDR2 FQNEAQ. The CDR3 is made up of 15 amino acids. CDR3 DNA sequence: TGTGCCAGCAGCGTGACAGGGGAGGGGGCCTATGGCTACACCTTC. Its protein product is CASSVTGEGAYGYTF.